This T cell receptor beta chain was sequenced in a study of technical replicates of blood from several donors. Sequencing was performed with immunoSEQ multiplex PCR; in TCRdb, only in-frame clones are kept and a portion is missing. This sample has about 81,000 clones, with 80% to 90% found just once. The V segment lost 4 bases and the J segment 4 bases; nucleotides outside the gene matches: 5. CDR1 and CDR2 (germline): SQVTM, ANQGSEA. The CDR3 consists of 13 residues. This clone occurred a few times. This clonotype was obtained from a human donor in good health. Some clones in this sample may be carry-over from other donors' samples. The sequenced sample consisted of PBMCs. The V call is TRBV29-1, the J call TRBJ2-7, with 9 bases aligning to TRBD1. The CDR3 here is CSVATGGMYEQYF. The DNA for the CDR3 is TGCAGCGTTGCGACAGGGGGGATGTACGAGCAGTACTTC.